This T cell receptor beta chain was identified during a study of blood T cell repertoires in COVID-19. Across the whole study: PBMCs, B-cell-depleted T cells, or T cells provided the cDNA or gDNA that made up the material.

The germline V gene encodes CDR1 SGHRS and CDR2 YFSETQ. This CDR3 has 14 residues. With V trimmed by 4 bases and J by 7 bases, 8 bases remained unmatched. Using immunoSEQ multiplex PCR, the repertoire was profiled, and TCRdb retains in-frame clones only, with some absent. Found here are around 170,000 clones, under 90% of them singletons; the top ten hold around an eighth. V is TRBV5-1 and J is TRBJ1-2; TRBD1 aligns across 9 bases. The receptor was isolated from a man aged 25 to 40 with active or convalescent COVID-19. The sample taken for sequencing was peripheral blood. CDR3 sequence (DNA): TGCGCCAGCAGCCCATCGGGACAGGGCTCTGGCTACACCTTC. It translates to CASSPSGQGSGYTF.